This T cell receptor beta chain was recovered during a study of cytomegalovirus exposure and HLA in healthy donors. As for the study in general: The same platform was used for the 120 validation repertoires and the 600 to 850 first-cohort repertoires, a later analysis reported.

Comment on this clone: What it recognizes is unknown.

Produced via immunoSEQ multiplex PCR; TCRdb's table is partial and in-frame only. The sample lists under 200,000 clones, 89% occurring once. Study results and caveats: Reported results showed that the classifier diagnosed cytomegalovirus status with high specificity and sensitivity. Rarity marked most TCR sequences, yet some public TCRs occurred in many donors.

Germline assignment: CDR1 SGHTA and CDR2 FQGTGA. Unmatched junction bases numbered 5, after V lost 2 bases and J lost 4 bases. This CDR3 is built from 15 residues. Sequencing input: PBMCs. The chain links TRBV7-3 to TRBJ2-5; 9 bases map to TRBD2. The receptor was isolated from a young woman in good health and CMV-seropositive. The CDR3 region has the DNA TGTGCCAGCAGCTTAGCGGGAGGGCCTGGAGAGACCCAGTACTTC. It specifies CASSLAGGPGETQYF.